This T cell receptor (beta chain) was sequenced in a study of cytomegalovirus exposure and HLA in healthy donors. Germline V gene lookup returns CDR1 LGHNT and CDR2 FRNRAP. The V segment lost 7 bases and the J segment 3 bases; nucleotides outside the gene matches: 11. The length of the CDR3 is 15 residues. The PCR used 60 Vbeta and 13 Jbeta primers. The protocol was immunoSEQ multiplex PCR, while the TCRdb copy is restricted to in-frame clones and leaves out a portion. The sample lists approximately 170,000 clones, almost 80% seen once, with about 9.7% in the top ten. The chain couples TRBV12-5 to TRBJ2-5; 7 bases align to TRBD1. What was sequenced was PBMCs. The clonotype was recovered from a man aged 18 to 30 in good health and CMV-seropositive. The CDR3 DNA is TGTGCTAGTGCTCTGGGACAGAATAGAAAAGAGACCCAGTACTTC. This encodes CASALGQNRKETQYF.